Below are 12 T cell receptor beta chains sequenced from a single sample in a study of regulatory and conventional T cells in RAG deficiency (dated by TCRdb to 2016 to 2017). Before genomic DNA extraction, conventional CD4+ T cells were purified from blood as CD25-low CD127-high cells. Library generation was performed with the immunoSEQ multiplex PCR assay. Sourced from immuneACCESS, this table was stored by TCRdb with only in-frame sequences that have V and J called. A share of the clones is absent; for the studies checked, an unresolved V gene accounts for under half, and the remainder has no known explanation. This sample gives fewer than 30,000 clones in total; about 95% of them show up just once. The top ten constitute around 0.2% of the sample. These records were also assigned to another study, of regulatory T cells. Drawing on the second study: For the multiplex PCR, 52 forward TRBV primers and 13 reverse TRBJ primers were used, and amplification bias was corrected with both assay-based and computational methods.

Sequencing used CD25- CD4+ T cells sorted from blood. The receptors come from a human donor in good health.

The V gene is TRBV6-5, the J gene TRBJ1-2; TRBD1 is a possible D gene (6 bases). Germline V gives CDR1 MNHEY, CDR2 SVGAGI. Trimming removed 6 bases from V and 6 bases from J, with 17 bases in between. The CDR3 runs to 14 residues. The CDR3 sequence is CASRLGFRGNGYTF. The CDR3 bases are TGTGCCAGCAGACTGGGCTTTAGGGGGAATGGCTACACCTTC.

The chain has TRBV6-6 and TRBJ1-2; 10 bases align to TRBD1. V trimming: 0 bases; J trimming: 5 bases; junction bases outside the gene matches: 6. The CDR3 spans 16 residues. The germline V gene has CDR1 MNHNY and CDR2 SVGAGI (reference sequence). In DNA form, the CDR3 reads TGTGCCAGCAGTTACTCGAGAGACAGGGGGCGATATGGCTACACCTTC. It translates to CASSYSRDRGRYGYTF.

The chain is built from TRBV5-4 and TRBJ1-4, with TRBD1 matching over 10 bases. The junction had 10 bases not matched to a gene; V was cut back by 9 bases and J by 2 bases. Germline-derived CDR1 and CDR2 are SGHNT and YYREEE (reference sequence). The CDR3 is 16 amino acids. CDR3 region: CATIYRGQGTNEKLFF. In DNA form, the CDR3 reads TGTGCCACCATATACCGGGGACAGGGGACTAATGAAAAACTGTTTTTT.

The chain uses TRBV6-1 and TRBJ1-2; 8 nucleotides align to TRBD1. The junction had 9 bases not matched to a gene; V was cut back by 6 bases and J by 6 bases. The germline gives CDR1 MNHNS, CDR2 SASEGT. The CDR3 totals 14 residues. The CDR3 region has the DNA TGTGCCAGCAGGACGACAGGGGAGAGGGATGGCTACACCTTC. Translating gives CASRTTGERDGYTF.

V is TRBV28 and J is TRBJ2-5; TRBD1 aligns across 8 bases. Germline V gene sequence: CDR1 MDHEN, CDR2 SYDVKM. The CDR3 extends over 15 amino acids. The ends lost 5 bases at V and 5 bases at J; junction bases unmatched: 10. The CDR3 is CASSPGGAVMETQYF. The CDR3 bases are TGTGCCAGCAGTCCAGGGGGCGCTGTTATGGAGACCCAGTACTTC.

The chain recombines TRBV19 with TRBJ1-2; 9 nucleotides agree with TRBD1. The CDR3 has 15 residues. Germline-derived CDR1 and CDR2 are LNHDA and SQIVND (reference sequence). V trimming: 8 bases; J trimming: 2 bases; junction bases outside the gene matches: 9. The CDR3 sequence: CASGGTGRGNYGYTF. DNA for the CDR3: TGTGCCAGTGGAGGGACAGGGAGGGGGAACTATGGCTACACCTTC.

This chain uses TRBV5-1 with TRBJ1-1; D gene uncertain. The CDR3 runs 15 residues. The V and J ends lost 4 bases and 0 bases respectively, with 13 bases between them. Looked up from germline, CDR1 is SGHRS and CDR2 is YFSETQ. The CDR3 reads CASSRAGSVNTEAFF. In DNA, the CDR3 is TGCGCCAGCAGCCGAGCGGGATCGGTGAACACTGAAGCTTTCTTT.

The V gene is TRBV5-1, the J gene TRBJ2-7; the D gene is possibly TRBD1 (5 bases). Germline CDR1 is SGHRS and CDR2 is YFSETQ. The CDR3 covers 13 residues. The V end lost 6 bases, the J end lost 3 bases, and 13 bases lay between the germline ends. The CDR3 loop reads CASMGQDRYEQYF. CDR3 nucleotides: TGCGCCAGCATGGGGCAGGACCGCTACGAGCAGTACTTC.

The V and J genes are TRBV15 and TRBJ1-1, with 7 bases that match TRBD1. V shed 2 bases, J shed 0 bases, and the junction held 3 bases outside the gene matches. Germline V lookup: CDR1 LNHNV, CDR2 YYDKDF (reference sequence). The CDR3 totals 15 residues. CDR3 sequence (DNA): TGTGCCACCAGCAGAAGACAGGGAATGAACACTGAAGCTTTCTTT. Translation: CATSRRQGMNTEAFF.

The chain combines TRBV28 with TRBJ2-1, with 8 bases that match TRBD2. The CDR3 loop spans 15 amino acids. CDR1 is MDHEN and CDR2 is SYDVKM in the germline V gene. The J segment lost 0 bases and the V segment lost 6 bases, leaving 4 bases of the junction unmatched. The CDR3 DNA reads TGTGCCAGCAGGGCGGGGGGTGGCTCCTACAATGAGCAGTTCTTC. Amino acids: CASRAGGGSYNEQFF.

This clone was recorded a few times. The V gene is TRBV5-4, the J gene TRBJ1-3; D call uncertain. Trimming stripped 4 bases from V and 2 bases from J, with 10 bases between. Per the germline V gene, CDR1 is SGHNT and CDR2 is YYREEE (reference sequence). The CDR3 spans 14 residues. This CDR3 is CASSAGNTGNTIYF. The CDR3 nucleotides read TGTGCCAGCAGCGCGGGCAACACTGGAAACACCATATATTTT.

The genes are TRBV19 and TRBJ1-2, with D possibly matching TRBD1 (6 bases). Deletions cut 4 bases from V and 2 bases from J, with 11 bases between. This CDR3 is built from 14 residues. The germline gives CDR1 LNHDA, CDR2 SQIVND (reference sequence). CDR3 in amino acids: CASSSAGVNYGYTF. The CDR3 DNA reads TGTGCCAGTAGTAGTGCAGGGGTGAACTATGGCTACACCTTC.